Below are 12 T cell receptor beta chains sequenced from a single sample in a study of OX40 agonist ivuxolimab in advanced cancers. TCRdb's table, derived via immunoSEQ multiplex PCR, lists solely in-frame clones and lacks some. The table shows 55,000 to 85,000 clones, with 87% occurring only once. Sequenced material: CD4+ or CD8+ T cells sorted from blood, taken in a trial of the OX40 agonist ivuxolimab. Receptor source: an adult with an advanced solid tumor such as melanoma, head and neck, liver or kidney cancer.

This clone appeared once. The chain joins TRBV19 to TRBJ2-2, with TRBD1 identical over 9 bases. The CDR3 is 14 amino acids. J was trimmed by 7 bases and V by 4 bases; bases with no gene match: 4. The V gene's germline CDR1 is LNHDA and CDR2 SQIVND (reference sequence). In DNA form, the CDR3 reads TGTGCCAGTAGTACGGGACAGGGTTACGGGGAGCTGTTTTTT. It specifies CASSTGQGYGELFF. The full variable domain, completed using reference TRBV19 and TRBJ2-2, is DGGITQSPKYLFRKEGQNVTLSCEQNLNHDAMYWYRQDPGQGLRLIYYSQIVNDFQKGDIAEGYSVSREKKESFPLTVTSAQKNPTAFYLCASSTGQGYGELFFGEGSRLTVL.

This chain uses TRBV6-5 with TRBJ1-1; no clear D gene. This CDR3 is 14 amino acids long. The V and J ends lost 6 bases and 1 base respectively, with 12 bases between them. CDR1 MNHEY and CDR2 SVGAGI come from the germline V gene. The DNA of the CDR3 is TGTGCCAGCAGCTCCACCTGGAAGAACACTGAAGCTTTCTTT. It specifies CASSSTWKNTEAFF.

This chain connects TRBV29-1 to TRBJ2-5; 8 nucleotides align to TRBD1. The J segment lost 4 bases and the V segment lost 6 bases, leaving 7 bases of the junction unmatched. Per the germline V gene, CDR1 is SQVTM and CDR2 is ANQGSEA. This CDR3 is 13 amino acids long. The CDR3 nucleotides read TGCAGCGTCGTACAGGGGGGACTAGAGACCCAGTACTTC. Amino acid sequence: CSVVQGGLETQYF.

The V gene is TRBV5-5, the J gene TRBJ2-7; D gene uncertain. V lost 5 bases, J lost 0 bases, and 24 bases lay in between. The CDR3 loop spans 18 amino acids. Germline V gene data show CDR1 as SGHKS and CDR2 as YYEKEE (reference sequence). The CDR3 DNA sequence: TGTGCCAGCAGTCAAGGCTTACTGTCCAGATCTCCCTCCTACGAGCAGTACTTC. It translates to CASSQGLLSRSPSYEQYF.

The CDR3 loop reads CAWNAEGLDYGYTF. CDR3 bases: TGTGCCTGGAACGCAGAAGGGCTGGACTATGGCTACACCTTC. The chain recombines TRBV30 with TRBJ1-2, with D unresolved. This CDR3 contains 14 residues. Germline lookup yields CDR1 GTSNPN and CDR2 SVGIG (reference sequence). The V and J ends lost 4 bases and 3 bases respectively, with 15 bases between them.

The chain recombines TRBV13 with TRBJ1-5; 11 positions agree with TRBD1. Germline V lookup: CDR1 PRHDT, CDR2 FYEKMQ (reference sequence). This CDR3 spans 16 amino acids. V lost 5 bases to trimming and J lost 3 bases; unmatched junction nucleotides: 6. CDR3 protein: CASSRTGGYINQPQHF. The DNA for the CDR3 is TGTGCCAGCAGCCGGACAGGGGGCTACATCAATCAGCCCCAGCATTTT.

The V call is TRBV29-1, the J call TRBJ1-2, with TRBD1 matching over 7 bases. J gave up 4 bases and V 7 bases, and 6 bases lay outside the gene matches. The CDR3 sequence is 12 residues long. Germline loops: CDR1 SQVTM, CDR2 ANQGSEA. The CDR3 sequence is CSGRTGSYGYTF. As DNA, the CDR3 is TGCAGCGGTCGGACAGGCAGCTATGGCTACACCTTC.

The chain is built from TRBV18 and TRBJ1-1; D perhaps matches TRBD1 (5 bases). From germline, CDR1 is KGHSH and CDR2 LQKENI. V lost 9 bases and J lost 1, with 15 bases in between. The CDR3 runs 14 residues. DNA for the CDR3: TGTGCCAGTTCCAGGGAGGGAGCGAACACTGAAGCTTTCTTT. Translation: CASSREGANTEAFF.

The V call is TRBV5-1, the J call TRBJ2-7; 9 bases fit TRBD1. Germline CDR1 and CDR2: SGHRS and YFSETQ. The V gene end was trimmed by 0 bases and the J gene end by 1 base; junction bases not matched to a gene: 2. This CDR3 is built from 15 residues. In DNA, the CDR3 is TGCGCCAGCAGCTTGGACGGGACAGGGTCCTACGAGCAGTACTTC. Its protein product is CASSLDGTGSYEQYF.

The genes are TRBV6-5 and TRBJ2-6; D ambiguous. Germline CDR1 and CDR2: MNHEY and SVGAGI. V lost 4 bases and J 2 bases, leaving 6 bases between the germline ends. The CDR3 runs 14 residues. The CDR3: CASSFQTGANVLTF. The DNA for the CDR3 is TGTGCCAGCAGTTTCCAAACTGGGGCCAACGTCCTGACTTTC.

The chain uses TRBV5-6 and TRBJ1-1; 8 bases are a match to TRBD1. The CDR3 is 14 residues long. With V trimmed by 0 bases and J by 5 bases, 3 bases remained unmatched. Per the germline V gene, CDR1 is SGHDT and CDR2 is YYEEEE. The CDR3 DNA reads TGTGCCAGCAGCTTGGACAGGGGGTTAACTGAAGCTTTCTTT. This codes for CASSLDRGLTEAFF.

The chain links TRBV29-1 to TRBJ2-7, with D unclear. The length of the CDR3 is 12 residues. The V gene's germline CDR1 is SQVTM and CDR2 ANQGSEA. V lost 4 bases to trimming and J lost 5 bases, with 12 bases between them. CDR3 protein: CSVGALGNEQYF. The CDR3 nucleotides read TGCAGCGTTGGGGCCCTTGGGAACGAGCAGTACTTC.